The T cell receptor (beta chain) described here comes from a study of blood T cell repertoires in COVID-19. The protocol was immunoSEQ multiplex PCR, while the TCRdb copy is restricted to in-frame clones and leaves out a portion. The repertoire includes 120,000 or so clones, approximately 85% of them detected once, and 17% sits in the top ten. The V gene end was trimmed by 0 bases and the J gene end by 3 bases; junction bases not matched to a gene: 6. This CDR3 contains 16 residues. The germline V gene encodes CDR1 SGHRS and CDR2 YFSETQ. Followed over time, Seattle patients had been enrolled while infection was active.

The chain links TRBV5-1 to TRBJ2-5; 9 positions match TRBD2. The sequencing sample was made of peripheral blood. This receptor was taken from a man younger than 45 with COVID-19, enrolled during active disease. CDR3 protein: CASSLEPSGMKETQYF. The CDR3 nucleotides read TGCGCCAGCAGCTTGGAGCCTAGCGGGATGAAAGAGACCCAGTACTTC.